The T cell receptor (beta chain) under discussion was sequenced for a study of blood T cells in healthy people across ages. This clonotype was seen just once. Using a J-beta primer mix together with a sample-barcoded 5' primer, a second PCR was run for roughly 6 to 11 cycles. From the 5' RACE reads, TCRdb called clonotypes with MiXCR, one entry per CDR3 protein. The sample records roughly 1.5 million distinct CDR3 sequences, 35% to 45% being singletons. With 2 bases removed from V and 2 bases from J, the gap between germline ends came to 9 bases. Per germline, CDR1 SGHRS and CDR2 YFSETQ. This CDR3 comprises 14 residues.

The rearrangement joins TRBV5-1 to TRBJ2-3; D call uncertain. Sequencing was done on a sample of blood. This sequence was found in a woman younger than 35 in good health. The CDR3 bases are TGCGCCAGCAGCTTCGATCTAATCACAGATACGCAGTATTTT. It specifies CASSFDLITDTQYF. Together with reference TRBV5-1 and TRBJ2-3, the CDR3 gives the full variable domain: KAGVTQTPRYLIKTRGQQVTLSCSPISGHRSVSWYQQTPGQGLQFLFEYFSETQRNKGNFPGRFSGRQFSNSRSEMNVSTLELGDSALYLCASSFDLITDTQYFGPGTRLTVL.